This T cell receptor (beta chain) is from a study of PD-L1 blockade in urothelial cancer. About the research overall: Blood analysis was done at 3 weeks (second dose) and 6 weeks after treatment began. Study-wide points: Durable-benefit patients showed greater tumor-associated blood clone expansion at 3 weeks.

V was shortened by 2 bases and J by 0 bases, with 9 bases between the two germline ends. The CDR3 has 15 amino acids. Germline values: CDR1 MDHEN, CDR2 SYDVKM. Measured with immunoSEQ multiplex PCR; TCRdb has only the in-frame clones, and not every one. The sample records about 88,000 clones, over 90% being singletons. About this clone itself: The antigen remains undetermined.

The chain carries TRBV28 and TRBJ2-3, with unresolved D. This specimen consisted of PBMCs, obtained around atezolizumab (anti-PD-L1) treatment. The TCR sequence derives from a man aged 55 to 70 with urothelial cancer. The CDR3 nucleotides read TGTGCCAGCAGTTTACCGGGTTCTAGCACAGATACGCAGTATTTT. As protein: CASSLPGSSTDTQYF.